The following is a TCR beta chain sequence with its context. It was genomic DNA that served as the template for profiling TCR beta VDJ and CDR3. TCRdb re-called the reads through MiXCR, storing one row per CDR3 protein. Here the sample spans about 220,000 distinct CDR3 sequences, 34% being singletons. This sample is part of a study of CD8+CD57+ T cells in acquired aplastic anemia. Whole-study context: Mean yield of DNA from sorted CD4+ and CD8+ cells was approximately 3 ug.

V was pared by 6 bases and J by 8 bases, with 7 bases of the junction left unmatched. The CDR3 loop spans 15 amino acids. Germline V gene sequence: CDR1 SNHLY, CDR2 FYNNEI. Sequencing was done on a sample of sorted CD4+, CD8+, or CD8+CD57+ T cells (not recorded which) from PBMCs. This sequence originates from a human donor in good health, serving as a control. The V and J genes are TRBV2 and TRBJ2-1, with 13 bases identical to TRBD2. The CDR3 spells CASSWGLAGSYEQFF. The CDR3 DNA follows: TGTGCCAGCAGCTGGGGACTAGCGGGGTCGTATGAGCAGTTCTTC.